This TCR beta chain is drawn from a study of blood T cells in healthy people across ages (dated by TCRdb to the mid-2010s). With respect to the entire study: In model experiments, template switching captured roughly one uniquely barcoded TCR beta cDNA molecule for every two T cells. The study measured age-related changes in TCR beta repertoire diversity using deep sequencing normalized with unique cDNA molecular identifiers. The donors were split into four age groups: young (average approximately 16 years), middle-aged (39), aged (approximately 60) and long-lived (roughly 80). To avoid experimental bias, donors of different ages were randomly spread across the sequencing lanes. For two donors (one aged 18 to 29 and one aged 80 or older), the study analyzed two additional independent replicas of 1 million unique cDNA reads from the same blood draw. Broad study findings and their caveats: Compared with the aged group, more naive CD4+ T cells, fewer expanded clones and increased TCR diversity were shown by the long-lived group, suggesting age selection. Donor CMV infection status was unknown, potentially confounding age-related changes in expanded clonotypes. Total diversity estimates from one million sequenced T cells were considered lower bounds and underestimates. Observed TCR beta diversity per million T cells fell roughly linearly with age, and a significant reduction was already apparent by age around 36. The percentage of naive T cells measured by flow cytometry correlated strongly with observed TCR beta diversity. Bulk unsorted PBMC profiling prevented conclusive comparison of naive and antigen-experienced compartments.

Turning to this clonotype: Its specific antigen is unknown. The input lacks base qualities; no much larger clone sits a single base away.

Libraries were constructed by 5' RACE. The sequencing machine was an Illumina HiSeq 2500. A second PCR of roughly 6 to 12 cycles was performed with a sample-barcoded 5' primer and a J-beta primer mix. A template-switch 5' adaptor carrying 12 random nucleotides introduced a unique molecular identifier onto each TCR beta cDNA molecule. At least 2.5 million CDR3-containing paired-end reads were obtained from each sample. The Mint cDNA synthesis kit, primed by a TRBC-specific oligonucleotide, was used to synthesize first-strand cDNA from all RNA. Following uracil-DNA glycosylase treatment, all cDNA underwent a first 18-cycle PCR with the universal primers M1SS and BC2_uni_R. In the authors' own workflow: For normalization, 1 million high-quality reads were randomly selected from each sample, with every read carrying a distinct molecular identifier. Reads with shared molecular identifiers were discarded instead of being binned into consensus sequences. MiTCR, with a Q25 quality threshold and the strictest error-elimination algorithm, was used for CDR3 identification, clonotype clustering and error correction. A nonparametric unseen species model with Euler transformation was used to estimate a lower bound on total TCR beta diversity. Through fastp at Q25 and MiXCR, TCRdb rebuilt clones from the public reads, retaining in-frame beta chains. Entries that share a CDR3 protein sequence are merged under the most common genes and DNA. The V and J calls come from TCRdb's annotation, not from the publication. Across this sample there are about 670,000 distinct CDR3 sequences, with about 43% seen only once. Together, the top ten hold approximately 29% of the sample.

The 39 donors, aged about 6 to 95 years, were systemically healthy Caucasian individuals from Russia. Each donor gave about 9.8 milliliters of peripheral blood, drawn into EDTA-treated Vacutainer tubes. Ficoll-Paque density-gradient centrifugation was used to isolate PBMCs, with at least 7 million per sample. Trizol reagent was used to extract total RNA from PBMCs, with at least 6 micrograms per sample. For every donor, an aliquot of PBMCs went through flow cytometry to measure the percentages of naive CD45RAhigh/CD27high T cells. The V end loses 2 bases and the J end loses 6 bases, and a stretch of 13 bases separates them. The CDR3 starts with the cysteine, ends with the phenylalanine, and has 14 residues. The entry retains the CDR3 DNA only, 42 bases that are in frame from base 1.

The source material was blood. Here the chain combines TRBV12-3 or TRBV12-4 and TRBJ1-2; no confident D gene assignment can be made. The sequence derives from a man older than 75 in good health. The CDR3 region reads CASSLTPSNHGYTF. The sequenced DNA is TGTGCCAGCAGTTTAACCCCCTCCAACCATGGCTACACCTTC.